The rows below give T cell receptor beta chains drawn from one sample of a study of blood T cell repertoires in COVID-19. Clones were sequenced by immunoSEQ multiplex PCR, and TCRdb holds only the in-frame ones, with some missing. The sample lists about 140,000 clones; around 82% were seen once. Sequencing input: peripheral blood. The receptors were gathered from a human donor in a cohort sampled during active COVID-19. The CDR3 runs from the conserved cysteine through the conserved F or W. A D gene is named only where the DNA matches it firmly. Only part of the rows carry a size: once, few, many, or a class if the clone is expanded.

j_call,v_call,d_call,clone_size,cdr3_aa,cdr3_nt
TRBJ1-2,TRBV4-1,NA,few,CASSQETRVDGYTF,TGCGCCAGCAGCCAAGAGACGAGGGTTGATGGCTACACCTTC
TRBJ1-2,TRBV6-4,NA,NA,CASSREGGSYGYTF,TGTGCCAGCAGTAGAGAGGGTGGTAGCTATGGCTACACCTTC
TRBJ2-3,TRBV29-1,NA,NA,CSVEDGALGSDTQYF,TGCAGCGTTGAAGATGGGGCGTTGGGGTCAGATACGCAGTATTTT
TRBJ2-3,TRBV7-3,NA,once,CASSLTSASTDTQYF,TGTGCCAGCAGCTTAACTAGCGCAAGCACAGATACGCAGTATTTT
TRBJ2-6,TRBV5-6,NA,NA,CASTRRQVITGANVLTF,TGTGCCAGCACCCGACGACAGGTTATAACTGGGGCCAACGTCCTGACTTTC
TRBJ1-5,TRBV4-1,NA,NA,CASSQDRGGRSNQPQHF,TGCGCCAGCAGCCAAGATAGAGGGGGAAGGAGCAATCAGCCCCAGCATTTT
TRBJ1-1,TRBV15,TRBD1,NA,CATSRGTGGKSEAFF,TGTGCCACCAGCAGAGGTACAGGGGGAAAGAGTGAAGCTTTCTTT
TRBJ2-5,TRBV7-2,TRBD2,few,CASSFAGGPQETQYF,TGTGCCAGCAGCTTTGCGGGGGGCCCTCAAGAGACCCAGTACTTC
TRBJ2-5,TRBV5-4,TRBD2,NA,CASSLGLAAIETQYF,TGTGCCAGCAGCTTGGGTCTAGCGGCGATAGAGACCCAGTACTTC
TRBJ2-7,TRBV7-6,TRBD2,NA,CASSYGLAGGYEQYF,TGTGCCAGCAGCTACGGACTAGCGGGGGGCTACGAGCAGTACTTC
TRBJ1-2,TRBV6-2/TRBV6-3,TRBD1,once,CASSPNRGSGYTF,TGTGCCAGCAGCCCCAACAGGGGAAGTGGCTACACCTTC
TRBJ1-1,TRBV5-1,TRBD1,NA,CASSPTGENTEAFF,TGCGCCAGCAGCCCGACAGGGGAGAACACTGAAGCTTTCTTT
TRBJ2-5,TRBV5-5,NA,once,CASSLAQQETQYF,TGTGCCAGCAGCTTGGCACAACAAGAGACCCAGTACTTC
TRBJ1-1,TRBV10-3,NA,NA,CAISAEGNTEAFF,TGTGCCATCAGTGCGGAGGGGAACACTGAAGCTTTCTTT
TRBJ1-2,TRBV25-1,NA,NA,CASSQRGGSGYTF,TGTGCCAGCAGCCAAAGGGGGGGGTCTGGCTACACCTTC
TRBJ1-4,TRBV28,NA,few,CASSWTGTPATNEKLFF,TGTGCCAGCAGTTGGACCGGGACTCCCGCAACTAATGAAAAACTGTTTTTT
TRBJ2-3,TRBV27,NA,NA,CASRKSGGAGGTQYF,TGTGCCAGCAGGAAAAGTGGCGGGGCCGGGGGTACGCAGTATTTT
TRBJ2-5,TRBV2,NA,NA,CASSGLEGETQYF,TGTGCCAGCAGTGGTCTAGAAGGAGAGACCCAGTACTTC
TRBJ1-6,TRBV28,NA,NA,CASSFGYSPLHF,TGTGCCAGCAGTTTTGGCTATTCACCCCTCCACTTT
TRBJ2-2,TRBV7-2,TRBD2,NA,CASSLRLADTGELFF,TGTGCCAGCAGCTTAAGACTAGCAGACACCGGGGAGCTGTTTTTT
TRBJ2-5,TRBV11-2,NA,NA,CASSLDQTGETQYF,TGTGCCAGCAGCTTAGATCAAACGGGAGAGACCCAGTACTTC
TRBJ1-3,TRBV5-4,NA,NA,CASSLGGQRGNTIYF,TGTGCCAGCAGCTTGGGTGGACAGAGGGGAAACACCATATATTTT
TRBJ2-2,TRBV9,NA,NA,CASSVDRAGTGELFF,TGTGCCAGCAGCGTAGACAGGGCTGGCACCGGGGAGCTGTTTTTT
TRBJ1-3,TRBV6-6,TRBD1,NA,CASSYSTGLGNTIYF,TGTGCCAGCAGTTACTCGACAGGGTTGGGAAACACCATATATTTT
TRBJ1-1,TRBV5-1,NA,NA,CASSPRGGTNTEAFF,TGCGCCAGCAGCCCCCGGGGAGGGACGAACACTGAAGCTTTCTTT
TRBJ2-3,TRBV3-1/TRBV3-2,NA,NA,CASSQDLRGSSTDTQYF,TGTGCCAGCAGCCAAGATCTTCGGGGTTCTAGCACAGATACGCAGTATTTT
TRBJ1-6,TRBV28,TRBD1,NA,CASSSGQLNSPLHF,TGTGCCAGCAGTTCGGGACAGCTTAATTCACCCCTCCACTTT
TRBJ1-2,TRBV19,TRBD1,NA,CASSHLAGGLGGYTF,TGTGCCAGTAGTCATTTGGCAGGGGGACTGGGTGGCTACACCTTC
TRBJ1-1,TRBV5-1,NA,NA,CASSLTPDTEAFF,TGCGCCAGCAGCTTGACGCCGGACACTGAAGCTTTCTTT
TRBJ2-5,TRBV15,NA,NA,CATSRALQETQYF,TGTGCCACCAGCAGAGCCCTACAAGAGACCCAGTACTTC
TRBJ2-7,TRBV7-2,NA,NA,CASSEEGGSYEQYF,TGTGCCAGCAGCGAAGAAGGGGGCTCCTACGAGCAGTACTTC
TRBJ2-2,TRBV6-5,TRBD2,NA,CASSQGGGRTGELFF,TGTGCCAGCAGCCAGGGCGGGGGACGGACCGGGGAGCTGTTTTTT
TRBJ1-2,TRBV2,TRBD1,NA,CASSEHQGATYGYTF,TGTGCCAGCAGTGAACATCAGGGGGCGACCTATGGCTACACCTTC
TRBJ1-5,TRBV2,TRBD1,NA,CASMGDRGGGSNQPQHF,TGTGCCAGCATGGGGGACAGGGGTGGTGGTAGCAATCAGCCCCAGCATTTT
TRBJ1-5,TRBV29-1,NA,NA,CSVVLEDRPNQPQHF,TGCAGCGTCGTACTGGAGGACAGACCTAATCAGCCCCAGCATTTT
TRBJ2-3,TRBV28,NA,NA,CASSFLTGGTQYF,TGTGCCAGCAGTTTTTTGACAGGTGGTACGCAGTATTTT
TRBJ1-4,TRBV7-8,NA,few,CASSKESTNEKLFF,TGTGCCAGCAGCAAGGAGTCAACTAATGAAAAACTGTTTTTT
TRBJ2-1,TRBV25-1,TRBD1,NA,CASSEYGQGYNEQFF,TGTGCCAGCAGTGAATATGGACAGGGGTACAATGAGCAGTTCTTC
TRBJ1-5,TRBV19,NA,NA,CASSIGVDSGNQPQHF,TGTGCCAGTAGTATAGGGGTGGACAGCGGCAATCAGCCCCAGCATTTT
TRBJ2-1,TRBV12-3/TRBV12-4,TRBD2,NA,CASTWGGYNEQFF,TGTGCCAGTACCTGGGGGGGGTACAATGAGCAGTTCTTC
TRBJ2-3,TRBV5-1,NA,few,CASSLGDAADTQYF,TGCGCCAGCAGCTTGGGTGATGCGGCAGATACGCAGTATTTT
TRBJ1-5,TRBV19,NA,NA,CASSPFGAGDSNQPQHF,TGTGCCAGTAGTCCATTCGGTGCAGGGGATAGCAATCAGCCCCAGCATTTT
TRBJ2-1,TRBV5-8,NA,NA,CASSLLTGVYNEQFF,TGTGCCAGCAGCCTCCTTACGGGTGTTTACAATGAGCAGTTCTTC